The clone carrying this T cell receptor beta chain has ten or more counts. This specimen comes from a study of T-cell reconstitution after alpha-beta-depleted transplantation in children. As it was prepared, the TCRbeta library received unique molecular identifiers. One entry per CDR3 protein results from TCRdb running MiXCR on the PCR reads. This sample has a few hundred thousand distinct CDR3 sequences, with approximately 20% found just once. The CDR3 contains 16 residues. Per germline, CDR1 SGHRS and CDR2 YFSETQ. V lost 4 bases, J lost 0 bases, and 5 bases stayed unmatched. The material sequenced was PBMCs from the stem cell graft donor, taken from the stem cell graft. The sequence was collected from a human donor who donated a stem cell graft to a child with acute lymphoblastic leukemia. The chain employs TRBV5-1 and TRBJ2-1; 9 bases fit TRBD2. The CDR3 DNA follows: TGCGCCAGCAGCCCCTTAGCGGGGGTCTCCTACAATGAGCAGTTCTTC. It codes for CASSPLAGVSYNEQFF. The full variable domain, in which reference TRBV5-1 and TRBJ2-1 provide the parts outside the CDR3, is KAGVTQTPRYLIKTRGQQVTLSCSPISGHRSVSWYQQTPGQGLQFLFEYFSETQRNKGNFPGRFSGRQFSNSRSEMNVSTLELGDSALYLCASSPLAGVSYNEQFFGPGTRLTVL.